The next 3 T cell receptor beta chains were all read from a single sample in a study of molecular identifiers for immune sequencing clone quantification. MiXCR, applied by TCRdb to the PCR reads, yields one record per CDR3 protein. Of around 86,000 distinct CDR3 sequences listed, around 17% are singletons. Sequencing was done on a sample of naive CD8+ T cells from blood, with Jurkat cell RNA spiked in. The subset denotes: FACS-sorted CD8+CD4-CCR7+CD45RA+ naive T cells. The receptors stem from a human donor in good health. Some libraries in this study had Jurkat cell RNA spiked in.

This clonotype has ten or more counts. The chain employs TRBV27 and TRBJ2-7, with 11 nucleotides matching TRBD2. Germline V lookup: CDR1 MNHEY, CDR2 SMNVEV (reference sequence). V lost 5 bases and J lost 5; bases outside the gene matches: 11. CDR3 length: 16 amino acids. DNA for the CDR3: TGTGCCAGCAGTCTACTCACTAGCGGGGGCAGTCACGAGCAGTACTTC. It specifies CASSLLTSGGSHEQYF.

Many counts were recorded for this clonotype. The CDR3, as DNA: TGCAGTGCGCCCGTTAGCGGGGGGTACGAGCAGTACTTC. It yields the protein CSAPVSGGYEQYF. The rearrangement joins TRBV20-1 to TRBJ2-7; 10 positions match TRBD2. This CDR3 comprises 13 residues. Germline loops: CDR1 DFQATT, CDR2 SNEGSKA (reference sequence). Trimming at V came to 6 bases and at J to 4 bases, leaving 6 bases not matched to a gene.

Regarding this clonotype: This may be a read error, as it is one base from a much larger clone. Because it lacks the conserved phenylalanine or tryptophan at the end, this CDR3 is likely a read error. The chain uses TRBV12-3 or TRBV12-4 and TRBJ1-6, with D unresolved. This CDR3 region has 16 residues. Trimming removed 5 bases at V and 10 bases at J, with 21 bases between. CDR3 sequence (DNA): TGTGCCAGCAGTCAAACCCGAAAGGGCGGGGAATCACCCCTCCACCTT. Its translation is CASSQTRKGGESPLHL.